The next 18 T cell receptor beta chains were all read from a single sample in a study of blood T cells in healthy people across ages. PCR was performed a second time for roughly 7 to 12 cycles using a sample-barcoded 5' primer and a J-beta primer mix. From the 5' RACE reads, TCRdb called clonotypes with MiXCR, one entry per CDR3 protein. The sample holds around 1,500,000 distinct CDR3 sequences, approximately 30% seen once. The sequencing input was blood. The receptors stem from a woman between 25 and 40 years old in good health.

As concerns this clonotype: A read error may explain this, as a much larger clone is one base away. V gene TRBV20-1 combines with J gene TRBJ2-1, with TRBD2 matching over 9 bases. CDR1 and CDR2 (germline): DFQATT, SNEGSKA (reference sequence). CDR3 length equals 12 residues. The CDR3 DNA reads TGCAGTATTAGCGGGGGTAACAAGGAGCAGTTCTTC. Translated, it gives CSISGGNKEQFF.

The rearrangement joins TRBV7-9 to TRBJ2-1, with 9 bases lining up with TRBD2. The J call is uncertain, as TRBJ2-7 better fits the DNA end. The CDR3 totals 18 residues. In germline, CDR1 is SEHNR, CDR2 FQNEAQ (reference sequence). CDR3 region: CASSLGLAEVSSYNEQYF. CDR3 DNA: TGTGCCAGCAGCTTAGGACTAGCGGAAGTAAGCTCCTACAATGAGCAGTACTTC.

J is TRBJ2-2 and V is TRBV27; D could derive from TRBD1 or TRBD2 (7 bases each). This CDR3 is built from 15 residues. Trimming left V 7 bases short and J 3 bases short, with 15 bases between. The germline gives CDR1 MNHEY, CDR2 SMNVEV (reference sequence). This chain's CDR3 is CASTQGGRDTGELFF. CDR3 DNA: TGTGCCAGCACCCAGGGGGGGAGGGACACCGGGGAGCTGTTTTTT.

The genes are TRBV3-1 and TRBJ2-1; perhaps TRBD2 as D (5 bases). Germline CDR1 reads LGHDT; CDR2 reads YNNKEL (reference sequence). The CDR3 is 13 residues long. Trimming stripped 4 bases from V and 8 bases from J, with 12 bases between. The CDR3, as DNA: TGTGCCAGCAGCCCTAACCTCGGGGATGAGCAGTTCTTC. Translated, it gives CASSPNLGDEQFF.

Note on this clonotype: At one end the junction does not follow the germline gene, possibly because of a read error. This rearrangement joins TRBV6-2 or TRBV6-3 to TRBJ1-2; D is uncertain. Germline CDR1 and CDR2: MNHEY and SVGEGT. CDR3 length: 14 residues. As DNA, the CDR3 is TGTGCCGGCAGTTCGGGCAGCCGGAGCTATGGCTACACCTTC. Protein product: CAGSSGSRSYGYTF.

Of note for this clonotype: A much larger clonotype is one base distant, so this may be a read error. CDR3: CSASGGADRNEQYF. CDR3 sequence (DNA): TGCAGTGCTTCAGGGGGGGCCGATCGCAATGAGCAGTACTTC. V is TRBV20-1 and J is TRBJ2-7; D may be TRBD1 or TRBD2 (7 bases each). Germline CDR1 reads DFQATT; CDR2 reads SNEGSKA (reference sequence). V was shortened by 5 bases and J by 7 bases, with 21 bases between the two germline ends. The CDR3 is 14 amino acids.

This clonotype has ten or more counts. The rearrangement uses TRBV28 and TRBJ2-5; D remains unclear. Per germline, CDR1 MDHEN and CDR2 SYDVKM. The CDR3 length is 14 residues. The V gene lost 4 bases and the J gene lost 1 base, with 10 bases spanning the gap. CDR3 sequence reads: CASSSVGVQETQYF. The CDR3 DNA follows: TGTGCCAGCAGTTCGGTTGGGGTCCAAGAGACCCAGTACTTC.

This chain links TRBV7-2 with TRBJ1-1; 10 positions agree with TRBD1. V lost 5 bases, J lost 4 bases, and 13 bases stayed unmatched. Looked up from germline, CDR1 is SGHTA and CDR2 is FQGNSA. The CDR3 is 17 amino acids. The CDR3, as DNA: TGTACCAGCAGCGACAGGGGGCGGAAATATGGAGGCACTGAAGCTTTCTTT. It is translated as CTSSDRGRKYGGTEAFF.

This clonotype has a count of ten or more. This chain's CDR3 is CASSLWAGTAYEQYF. The CDR3 coding sequence is TGTGCCAGCAGCTTATGGGCCGGGACCGCCTACGAGCAGTACTTC. The chain uses TRBV7-2 and TRBJ2-7; D possibly matches TRBD1 or TRBD2 (5 bases each). CDR1 is SGHTA and CDR2 is FQGNSA in the germline V gene. Trimming pared 2 bases from V and 2 bases from J, leaving 13 bases between. The CDR3 contains 15 residues. Full variable domain (outside the CDR3, taken from reference TRBV7-2 and TRBJ2-7): GAGVSQSPSNKVTEKGKDVELRCDPISGHTALYWYRQSLGQGLEFLIYFQGNSAPDKSGLPSDRFSAERTGGSVSTLTIQRTQQEDSAVYLCASSLWAGTAYEQYFGPGTRLTVT.

A note on this clonotype: One end of the junction does not line up with germline, which may come from a read error. The rearrangement joins TRBV12-3 or TRBV12-4 to TRBJ1-1; no reliable D call. The CDR3 consists of 14 residues. Here the CDR3 DNA reads TGTGCCAGCAGTTTGAAAGGAATTAGAGATGAAGCTTTATTT. Translation gives CASSLKGIRDEALF.

The chain combines TRBV12-3 or TRBV12-4 with TRBJ2-6, with D perhaps matching TRBD2 (7 bases). V gave up 5 bases and J gave up 2 bases, with 22 bases separating them. This CDR3 is 19 amino acids long. The DNA for the CDR3 is TGTGCCAGCAGTCGTGGTAGGCGGGGGCTTATAGCTGGGGCCAACGTCCTGACTTTC. Amino acids: CASSRGRRGLIAGANVLTF.

This rearrangement joins TRBV12-3 or TRBV12-4 to TRBJ2-7; maybe TRBD2 (6 bases). The CDR3 is 16 amino acids. The V end was cut by 0 bases, the J end by 1 base, with 13 bases between. Here the CDR3 DNA reads TGTGCCAGCAGTTTAGCCCTTTGGGGGGAGTCCTACGAGCAGTACTTC. It translates to CASSLALWGESYEQYF.

This clonotype has a single count. The rearrangement uses TRBV29-1 and TRBJ2-4; 7 bases map to TRBD1. The DNA end lines up better with TRBJ2-5; the J call may be wrong. From germline, CDR1 is SQVTM and CDR2 ANQGSEA. This CDR3 has 14 residues. CDR3 coding DNA: TGCAGCGGGGGAACGACAGGGTCCTCTGAGACCCAGTACTTC. It encodes CSGGTTGSSETQYF.

This chain links TRBV10-3 with TRBJ1-1; no definite D call. Trimming removed 0 bases at V and 13 bases at J, with 15 bases between. The CDR3 spans 13 residues. Germline V gives CDR1 ENHRY, CDR2 SYGVKD. CDR3 protein: CAISESKVVSGFF. The CDR3 DNA reads as TGTGCCATCAGTGAGTCGAAAGTAGTGAGTGGTTTCTTT.

The CDR3 nucleotides are TGTGCCAGCAGTTTTGGGGTTGCGTTGCCGGGAGGCTACACCTTC. Its translation is CASSFGVALPGGYTF. This rearrangement joins TRBV28 to TRBJ1-2; D gene unclear. The CDR3 runs 15 residues. V was cut by 3 bases and J by 8 bases, with 19 bases left in between. The germline V gene encodes CDR1 MDHEN and CDR2 SYDVKM.

Comment on this clonotype: A single base separates this from a much larger clone, so it may be a read error. This chain joins TRBV5-5 and TRBJ2-3; 8 positions match TRBD1. Germline V gene sequence: CDR1 SGHKS, CDR2 YYEKEE (reference sequence). V gave up 7 bases and J gave up 1 base; unmatched junction bases: 11. The CDR3 contains 16 residues. In DNA form, the CDR3 reads TGTGCCAGCGGCCTGACAGGGGCGGAGGGCACAGATACGCAGTATTTT. This translates into CASGLTGAEGTDTQYF.

For this clonotype: A much larger clone differs from this one at a single base, so this may be a read error. This sequence joins TRBV12-3 or TRBV12-4 and TRBJ2-1; 8 bases align to TRBD1. The J call may be incorrect, as the DNA end agrees better with TRBJ2-7. This CDR3 region has 16 residues. The CDR3 nucleotides are TGTGCCAGCAGTCCATCCGGGACAGGTTCCTACAATGAGCAGTACTTC. Amino acid sequence: CASSPSGTGSYNEQYF.

This clonotype was observed a few times. V gene TRBV12-3 or TRBV12-4 combines with J gene TRBJ1-5, with D unresolved. V lost 3 bases to trimming and J lost 4 bases, with 19 bases between them. The CDR3 contains 17 residues. The CDR3 nucleotides are TGTGCCAGCAGTTTCAGTTTAGGAGGGCTTTTAAATCAGCCCCAGCATTTT. The encoded protein is CASSFSLGGLLNQPQHF.